This TCR beta chain was found in a study of CD8+ T cells in alopecia areata (dated 2018 in TCRdb). Study-level background: Treated patients were enrolled in an open-label pilot trial of oral tofacitinib at 5 to 10 mg twice daily for moderate-to-severe alopecia areata. Patients stayed on tofacitinib for 6 to 18 months and then had 6 months of follow-up off drug so that delayed response and recurrence could be assessed. TCRbeta CDR3 regions were amplified by immunoSEQ multiplex PCR using 35 Vbeta forward and 13 Jbeta reverse primers. Scalp tissue and sorted CD4+ and CD8+ peripheral blood T cells from patchy and totalis/universalis alopecia areata patients and from healthy controls were covered by human TCRbeta sequencing. Scalp clonality was compared across normal scalp (n=4), patchy alopecia areata scalp (n=8), and alopecia totalis/universalis scalp (n=8). The study used high-throughput TCRbeta sequencing to examine T cell clonal expansion in alopecia areata, in both the C3H/HeJ mouse model and human patients. The RNA source kit depended on sample type: the PAXgene miRNA kit for fixed scalp, the miRNeasy kit for PBMCs, and the RNeasy kit for mouse skin. Tofacitinib-treated patients had biopsies at baseline and at 4 and 24 weeks of treatment, with a later scalp biopsy in several patients.

Sample time point, as interpreted from the label and publication: baseline before oral tofacitinib. Peripheral blood and lesional scalp punch biopsies were obtained from patients with alopecia areata. PBMCs were isolated by density centrifugation and stained for CD3, CD4 and CD8, and CD4+ and CD8+ T cells were sorted on a FACSAria. The library was produced with the immunoSEQ multiplex PCR assay. For TCR sequencing, RNA was extracted from every sample and reverse transcribed into cDNA to serve as template. First-strand cDNA was synthesized using SuperScript III with a 2:1 mix of oligo-dT and random hexamers. Amplification bias was assessed with a synthetic immune receptor repertoire, and residual bias was removed computationally. The published analysis was carried out like this. Raw reads were preprocessed to remove errors, and CDR3 was defined according to IMGT conventions as the region from the conserved cysteine to phenylalanine. To get clonality, Shannon entropy was normalized by log2 of the number of productive unique TCRs and the result was subtracted from 1. Whether each scalp clone was CD4 or CD8 was inferred by checking scalp TCRbeta sequences against the CD4 and CD8 repertoires from sorted blood. TCRdb re-hosts the immuneACCESS table, in-frame sequences only. Its copies lack some clones; in the studies checked, an unresolved V gene accounts for under half of them, and the cause for the rest is not known. V and J calls and clone size are given by that table; D and trimming were obtained from the DNA. This sample is represented by around 140,000 clones; 51% of them were singletons. The ten largest clones represent 0.85% to 1% of the sample.

Concerning this clone itself: Its binding antigen is unknown. Base qualities are not recorded, but no much larger clone differs from it by a single base.

Sequences LNHDA (CDR1) and SQIVND (CDR2) are obtained from the germline V gene (reference sequence). Cut back by 7 bases and 2 bases, the V and J ends lie 11 bases apart. The CDR3, from cysteine to phenylalanine, totals 13 residues. Left in the record is the CDR3 DNA by itself, 39 bases read in frame from the first base. Here is what the overall study found, with its caveats: Scalp TCR repertoire analysis is complicated because resident alphabeta T cells in normal human skin are also sequenced, whereas mouse skin is dominated by gammadelta T cells. Shared TCR sequences between patients were less evident than in mice, which may be partly attributable to HLA diversity in the patient population. Lesional scalp, especially in alopecia totalis/universalis, showed higher clonality and more expanded CD8+ clones than normal scalp, suggesting antigenic drive.

This TCR derives from a human donor with alopecia areata. Material: CD4+ T cells sorted from blood, obtained at week 0. The sequence links TRBV19 to TRBJ2-5; the D gene is not confidently resolved. This receptor has the CDR3 CASNDLFQETQYF. In nucleotides, the sequence is TGTGCCAGTAACGACTTATTTCAAGAGACCCAGTACTTC. Outside the CDR3, residues come from the reference TRBV19 and TRBJ2-5 proteins, so the full variable domain is: DGGITQSPKYLFRKEGQNVTLSCEQNLNHDAMYWYRQDPGQGLRLIYYSQIVNDFQKGDIAEGYSVSREKKESFPLTVTSAQKNPTAFYLCASNDLFQETQYFGPGTRLLVL.